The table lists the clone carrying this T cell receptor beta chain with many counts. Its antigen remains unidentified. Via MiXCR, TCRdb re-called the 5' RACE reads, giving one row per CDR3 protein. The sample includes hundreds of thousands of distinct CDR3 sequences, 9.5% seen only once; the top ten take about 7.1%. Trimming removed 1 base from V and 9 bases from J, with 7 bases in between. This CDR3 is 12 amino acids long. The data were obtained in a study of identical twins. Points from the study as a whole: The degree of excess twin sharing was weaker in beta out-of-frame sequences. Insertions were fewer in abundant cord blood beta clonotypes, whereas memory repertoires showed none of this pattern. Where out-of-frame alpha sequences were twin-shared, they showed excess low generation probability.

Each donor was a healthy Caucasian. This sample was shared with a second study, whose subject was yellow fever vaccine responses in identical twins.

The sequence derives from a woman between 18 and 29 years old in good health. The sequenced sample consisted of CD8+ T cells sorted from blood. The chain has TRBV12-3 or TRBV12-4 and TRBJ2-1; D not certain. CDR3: CASSLGVPEQFF. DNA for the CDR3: TGTGCCAGCAGTTTAGGCGTTCCTGAGCAGTTCTTC.